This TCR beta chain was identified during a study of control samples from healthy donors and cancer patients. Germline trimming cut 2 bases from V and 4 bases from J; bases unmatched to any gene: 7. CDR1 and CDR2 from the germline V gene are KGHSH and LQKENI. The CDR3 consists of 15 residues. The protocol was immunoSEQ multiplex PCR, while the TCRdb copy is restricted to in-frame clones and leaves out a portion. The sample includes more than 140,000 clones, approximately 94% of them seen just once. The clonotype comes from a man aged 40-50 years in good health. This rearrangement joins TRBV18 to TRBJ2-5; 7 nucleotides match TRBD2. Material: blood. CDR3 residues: CASSPIASGPETQYF. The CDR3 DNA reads TGTGCCAGCTCACCAATTGCTAGCGGCCCAGAGACCCAGTACTTC.